The 10 T cell receptor beta chains reported below all come from one sample, sequenced in a study of T cells in Graves' hyperthyroidism and ophthalmopathy. RNA transcripts served as the template for amplifying TCR beta CDR3 regions. The HTBI primer set drove a first-round RT-PCR of the TCR CDR3. TCRdb itself ran the multiplex PCR reads through MiXCR, one entry per CDR3 protein. The sample carries approximately 590,000 distinct CDR3 sequences, roughly 14% recorded once. The source material was blood. Receptors originate from a woman under 40 with Graves' hyperthyroidism.

This clonotype was found many times. The chain has TRBV7-9 and TRBJ2-5; TRBD2 aligns across 14 bases. V lost 4 bases, J lost 5 bases, and 15 bases stayed unmatched. Germline V gives CDR1 SEHNR, CDR2 FQNEAQ (reference sequence). The CDR3 runs 19 residues. CDR3 protein: CASSSPGQGLAGDVETQYF. CDR3 sequence (DNA): TGTGCCAGCAGCTCACCCGGACAGGGACTAGCGGGAGATGTGGAGACCCAGTACTTC.

This clonotype was seen at least ten times. Its ends do not fully match the called genes, so a read error is possible. The chain couples TRBV27 to TRBJ2-3, with D possibly matching TRBD1 (5 bases). The CDR3 length is 16 residues. CDR1 MNHEY and CDR2 SMNVEV come from the germline V gene (reference sequence). CDR3 sequence reads: CASSLSLADNTYTQYF. CDR3 in DNA: TGTGCCAGCAGTTTATCACTCGCGGACAACACATATACGCAGTATTTT.

J is TRBJ1-2 and V is TRBV6-1; D gene uncertain. V lost 5 bases and J lost 4, with 14 bases in between. This CDR3 region has 14 residues. CDR1 is MNHNS, CDR2 SASEGT, per germline. The CDR3 protein is CASSPGYSAYGYTF. The CDR3 coding sequence is TGTGCCAGCAGTCCGGGCTATAGCGCCTATGGCTACACCTTC.

This clonotype was found many times. This chain uses TRBV18 with TRBJ2-2, with D hard to call. CDR3 length equals 13 residues. Germline CDR1 reads KGHSH; CDR2 reads LQKENI. V lost 3 bases and J 8 bases, leaving 10 bases between the germline ends. The CDR3 nucleotides are TGTGCCAGCTCACCCCTAGTAACTGGGGAGCTGTTTTTT. The encoded protein is CASSPLVTGELFF.

There are many counts of this clonotype. V usage is TRBV6-5 and J usage is TRBJ2-7, with D uncertain. CDR3 length equals 15 residues. The ends were cut back, 0 bases at V and 3 bases at J, with 12 bases in the middle. Germline CDR1 MNHEY, CDR2 SVGAGI. CDR3 coding DNA: TGTGCCAGCAGTTACTCTACCAACCTTGGCTACGAGCAGTACTTC. Its protein product is CASSYSTNLGYEQYF.

The chain recombines TRBV19 with TRBJ1-2; D remains ambiguous. Germline V gene data show CDR1 as LNHDA and CDR2 as SQIVND (reference sequence). The CDR3 is 12 residues long. V was pared by 2 bases and J by 8 bases, with 9 bases between. As DNA, the CDR3 is TGTGCCAGTAGTATACTCGGGCGAGGCTACACCTTC. Its translation is CASSILGRGYTF. The full variable domain, in which reference TRBV19 and TRBJ1-2 provide the parts outside the CDR3, is DGGITQSPKYLFRKEGQNVTLSCEQNLNHDAMYWYRQDPGQGLRLIYYSQIVNDFQKGDIAEGYSVSREKKESFPLTVTSAQKNPTAFYLCASSILGRGYTFGSGTRLTVV.

This clonotype has just a few counts. The V and J genes are TRBV10-3 and TRBJ1-3; D may be TRBD1 (5 bases). V was cut by 4 bases and J by 0 bases, with 10 bases left in between. The CDR3 is made up of 15 amino acids. Germline CDR1 ENHRY, CDR2 SYGVKD. The CDR3 is CAISVGANSGNTIYF. The CDR3 DNA reads as TGTGCCATCAGTGTAGGGGCGAACTCTGGAAACACCATATATTTT.

This clonotype was seen more than once but under ten times. One end of the junction varies from germline; a read error may be responsible. V and J are TRBV6-1 and TRBJ2-7; 13 bases agree with TRBD2. The length of the CDR3 is 16 residues. Germline CDR1 and CDR2: MNHNS and SASEGT. The CDR3 loop reads CASSEPGLAGSYKQYF. CDR3 sequence (DNA): TGTGCCAGCAGTGAACCGGGACTAGCGGGATCCTACAAGCAGTACTTC.

This CDR3 reads CASSLVYEYNEQFF. In DNA, the CDR3 is TGTGCCAGCAGCTTAGTATACGAATACAATGAGCAGTTCTTC. The chain carries TRBV7-2 and TRBJ2-1, with no clear D. The CDR3 is made up of 14 amino acids. V lost 1 base and J lost 4, with 8 bases in between. CDR1 is SGHTA and CDR2 is FQGNSA in the germline V gene.

The J gene is TRBJ1-1, the V gene TRBV5-1, with a tentative D call TRBD1 (5 bases). The CDR3 spans 15 residues. Trimming stripped 0 bases from V and 4 bases from J, with 13 bases between. The V gene's germline CDR1 is SGHRS and CDR2 YFSETQ. The DNA of the CDR3 is TGCGCCAGCAGCTTGGGGGGGGAGGGTAGCACTGAAGCTTTCTTT. Translating gives CASSLGGEGSTEAFF. Together with reference TRBV5-1 and TRBJ1-1, the CDR3 gives the full variable domain: KAGVTQTPRYLIKTRGQQVTLSCSPISGHRSVSWYQQTPGQGLQFLFEYFSETQRNKGNFPGRFSGRQFSNSRSEMNVSTLELGDSALYLCASSLGGEGSTEAFFGQGTRLTVV.